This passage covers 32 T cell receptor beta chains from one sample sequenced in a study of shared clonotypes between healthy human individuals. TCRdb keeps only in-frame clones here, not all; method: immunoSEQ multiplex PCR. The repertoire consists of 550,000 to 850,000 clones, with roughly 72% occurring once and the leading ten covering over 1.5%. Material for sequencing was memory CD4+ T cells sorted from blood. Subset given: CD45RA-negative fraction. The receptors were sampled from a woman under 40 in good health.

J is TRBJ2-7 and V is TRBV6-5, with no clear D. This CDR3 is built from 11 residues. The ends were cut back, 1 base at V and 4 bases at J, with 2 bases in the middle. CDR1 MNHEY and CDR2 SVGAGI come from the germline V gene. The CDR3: CASSYYYEQYF. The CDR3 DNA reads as TGTGCCAGCAGTTACTATTACGAGCAGTACTTC.

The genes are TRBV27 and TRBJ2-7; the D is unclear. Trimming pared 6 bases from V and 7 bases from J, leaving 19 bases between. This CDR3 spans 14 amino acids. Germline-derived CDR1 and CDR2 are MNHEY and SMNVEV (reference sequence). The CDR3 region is CASSSWMGSREQYF. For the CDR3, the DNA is TGTGCCAGCAGCTCCTGGATGGGTTCTCGGGAGCAGTACTTC.

CDR3 bases: TGTGCCAGCAGCGTTGGGGACGAGCAGTACTTC. Its translation is CASSVGDEQYF. The genes are TRBV9 and TRBJ2-7, with unresolved D. The CDR3 has 11 residues. The germline V gene encodes CDR1 SGDLS and CDR2 YYNGEE. V shed 2 bases and J shed 5 bases, with 5 bases lying between them.

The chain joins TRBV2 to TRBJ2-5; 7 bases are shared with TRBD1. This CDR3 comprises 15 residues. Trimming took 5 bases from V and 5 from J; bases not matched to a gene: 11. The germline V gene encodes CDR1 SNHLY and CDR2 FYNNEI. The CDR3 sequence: CASSKTGEVLETQYF. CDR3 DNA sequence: TGTGCCAGCAGTAAAACAGGGGAAGTGTTGGAGACCCAGTACTTC. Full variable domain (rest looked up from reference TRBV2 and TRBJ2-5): EPEVTQTPSHQVTQMGQEVILRCVPISNHLYFYWYRQILGQKVEFLVSFYNNEISEKSEIFDDQFSVERPDGSNFTLKIRSTKLEDSAMYFCASSKTGEVLETQYFGPGTRLLVL.

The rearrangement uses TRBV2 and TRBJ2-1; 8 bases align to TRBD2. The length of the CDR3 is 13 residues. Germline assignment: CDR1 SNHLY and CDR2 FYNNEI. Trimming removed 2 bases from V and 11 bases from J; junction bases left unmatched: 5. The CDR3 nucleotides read TGTGCCAGCAGTGAATTTACGGGAGGGCAGCAGTTCTTC. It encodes CASSEFTGGQQFF.

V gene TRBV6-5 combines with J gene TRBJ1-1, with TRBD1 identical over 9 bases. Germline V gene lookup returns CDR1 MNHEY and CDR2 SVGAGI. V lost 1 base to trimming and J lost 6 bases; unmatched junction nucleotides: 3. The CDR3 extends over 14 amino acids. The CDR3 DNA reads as TGTGCCAGCAGTTACTGGGACAGGGAGGCTGAAGCTTTCTTT. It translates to CASSYWDREAEAFF.

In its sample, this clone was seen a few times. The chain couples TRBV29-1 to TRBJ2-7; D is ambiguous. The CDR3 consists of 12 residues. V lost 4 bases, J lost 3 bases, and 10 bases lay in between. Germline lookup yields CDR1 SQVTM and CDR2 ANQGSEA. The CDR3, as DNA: TGCAGCGTTGTGGCGGATTACTACGAGCAGTACTTC. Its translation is CSVVADYYEQYF.

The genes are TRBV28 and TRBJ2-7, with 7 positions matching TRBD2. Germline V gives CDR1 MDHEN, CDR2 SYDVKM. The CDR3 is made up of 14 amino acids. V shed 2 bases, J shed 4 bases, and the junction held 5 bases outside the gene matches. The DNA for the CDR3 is TGTGCCAGCAGTTTAAGGCGGGAGCTGTACGAGCAGTACTTC. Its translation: CASSLRRELYEQYF.

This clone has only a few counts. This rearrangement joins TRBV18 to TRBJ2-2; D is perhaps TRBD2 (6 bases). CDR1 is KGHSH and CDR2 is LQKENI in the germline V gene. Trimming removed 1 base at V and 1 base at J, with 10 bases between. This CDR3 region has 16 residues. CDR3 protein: CASSPQDGGNTGELFF. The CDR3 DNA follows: TGTGCCAGCTCACCACAGGACGGGGGGAACACCGGGGAGCTGTTTTTT.

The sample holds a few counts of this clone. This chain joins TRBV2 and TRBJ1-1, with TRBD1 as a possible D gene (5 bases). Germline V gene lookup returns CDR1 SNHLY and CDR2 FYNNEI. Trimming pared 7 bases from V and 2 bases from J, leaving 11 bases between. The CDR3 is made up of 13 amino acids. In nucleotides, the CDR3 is TGTGCCAGCAAAGGGGACGGAAACACTGAAGCTTTCTTT. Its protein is CASKGDGNTEAFF.

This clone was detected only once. In DNA, the CDR3 is TGCGCCAGCAGCCAACCCTTAGCGGGAGGGCCTAACACCGGGGAGCTGTTTTTT. This codes for CASSQPLAGGPNTGELFF. This chain joins TRBV4-1 and TRBJ2-2; 11 bases map to TRBD2. The CDR3 is 18 residues long. After removal of 2 bases from V and 2 bases from J, the junction contained 7 bases not matched to a gene. The germline CDR1 and CDR2 sequences are MGHRA and YSYEKL.

The CDR3 coding sequence is TGTGCCAGCAGCCAAGGTGCAGGGACAGGGATTATGGATACGCAGTATTTT. Protein: CASSQGAGTGIMDTQYF. V and J are TRBV14 and TRBJ2-3; 9 bases line up with TRBD1. Germline V gives CDR1 SGHDN, CDR2 FVKESK. V lost 1 base and J lost 6; bases outside the gene matches: 11. This CDR3 spans 17 amino acids.

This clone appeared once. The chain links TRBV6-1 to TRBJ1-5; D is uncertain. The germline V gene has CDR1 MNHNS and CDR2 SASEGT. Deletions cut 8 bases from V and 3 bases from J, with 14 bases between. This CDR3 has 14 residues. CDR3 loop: CASGSTGNNQPQHF. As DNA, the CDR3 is TGTGCCAGCGGGTCCACGGGGAACAATCAGCCCCAGCATTTT.

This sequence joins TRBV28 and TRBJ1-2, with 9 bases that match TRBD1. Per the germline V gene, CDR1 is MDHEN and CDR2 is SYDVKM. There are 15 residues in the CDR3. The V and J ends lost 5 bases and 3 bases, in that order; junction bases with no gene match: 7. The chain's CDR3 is CASSPGTGKHYGYTF. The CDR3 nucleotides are TGTGCCAGCAGTCCCGGGACAGGGAAGCACTATGGCTACACCTTC.

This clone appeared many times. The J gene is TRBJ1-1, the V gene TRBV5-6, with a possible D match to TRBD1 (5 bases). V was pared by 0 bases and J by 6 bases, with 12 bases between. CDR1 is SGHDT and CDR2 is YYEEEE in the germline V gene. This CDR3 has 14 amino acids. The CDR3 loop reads CASSLVGPRAEAFF. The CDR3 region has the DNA TGTGCCAGCAGCTTGGTGGGGCCCCGGGCTGAAGCTTTCTTT.

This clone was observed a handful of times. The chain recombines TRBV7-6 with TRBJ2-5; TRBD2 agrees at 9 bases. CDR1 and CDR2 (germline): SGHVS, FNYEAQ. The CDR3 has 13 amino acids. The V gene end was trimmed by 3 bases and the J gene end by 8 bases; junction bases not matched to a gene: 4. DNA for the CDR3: TGTGCCAGCAGCTTTGGGACTAGCCGAACCCAGTACTTC. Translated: CASSFGTSRTQYF.

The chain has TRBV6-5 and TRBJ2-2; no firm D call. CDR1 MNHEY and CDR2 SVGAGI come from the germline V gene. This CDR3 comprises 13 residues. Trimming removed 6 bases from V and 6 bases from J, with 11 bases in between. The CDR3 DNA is TGTGCCAGCAGCCGACCAGAGGCCGGGGAGCTGTTTTTT. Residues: CASSRPEAGELFF.

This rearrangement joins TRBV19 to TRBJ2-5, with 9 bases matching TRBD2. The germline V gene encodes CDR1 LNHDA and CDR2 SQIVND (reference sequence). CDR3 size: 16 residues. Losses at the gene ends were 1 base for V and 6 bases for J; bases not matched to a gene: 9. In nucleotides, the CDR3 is TGTGCCAGTAGTATAGTCGGTGGGACTAGCTTGAAGACCCAGTACTTC. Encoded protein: CASSIVGGTSLKTQYF.

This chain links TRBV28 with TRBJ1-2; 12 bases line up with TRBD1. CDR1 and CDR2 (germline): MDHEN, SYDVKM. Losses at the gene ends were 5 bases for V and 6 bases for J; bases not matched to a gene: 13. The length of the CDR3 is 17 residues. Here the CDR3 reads CASSLHGTGGFSDGYTF. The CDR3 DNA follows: TGTGCCAGCAGTCTACACGGGACAGGGGGCTTTTCCGATGGCTACACCTTC.

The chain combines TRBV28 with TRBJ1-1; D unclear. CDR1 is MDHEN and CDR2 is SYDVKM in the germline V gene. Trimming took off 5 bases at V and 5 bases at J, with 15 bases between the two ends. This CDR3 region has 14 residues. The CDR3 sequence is CASSLDIFRTEAFF. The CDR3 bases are TGTGCCAGCAGTCTTGACATTTTCAGGACTGAAGCTTTCTTT.

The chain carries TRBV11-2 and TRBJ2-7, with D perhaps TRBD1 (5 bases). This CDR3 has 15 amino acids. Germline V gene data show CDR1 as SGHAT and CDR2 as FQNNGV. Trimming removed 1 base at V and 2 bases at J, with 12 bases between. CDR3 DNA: TGTGCCAGCAGCTTAGCAAGGGGTGATACCTACGAGCAGTACTTC. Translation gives CASSLARGDTYEQYF.

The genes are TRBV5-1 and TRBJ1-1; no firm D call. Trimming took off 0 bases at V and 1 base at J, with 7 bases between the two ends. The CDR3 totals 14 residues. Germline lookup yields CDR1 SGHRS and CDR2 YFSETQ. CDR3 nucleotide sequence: TGCGCCAGCAGCTTGGGAACGACGAACACTGAAGCTTTCTTT. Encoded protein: CASSLGTTNTEAFF.

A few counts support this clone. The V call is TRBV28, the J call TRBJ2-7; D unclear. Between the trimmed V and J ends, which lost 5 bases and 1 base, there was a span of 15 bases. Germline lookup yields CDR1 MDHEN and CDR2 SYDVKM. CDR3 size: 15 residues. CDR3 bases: TGTGCCAGCAGTGTAAGTGGTGACACTTCCTACGAGCAGTACTTC. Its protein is CASSVSGDTSYEQYF.

CDR3 in DNA: TGTGCCAGCAGTTACTTGGCCGGACAGCTAAACACCATATATTTT. Its protein is CASSYLAGQLNTIYF. V is TRBV6-6 and J is TRBJ1-3, with D perhaps matching TRBD1 (6 bases). Trimming pared 1 base from V and 6 bases from J, leaving 13 bases between. The length of the CDR3 is 15 residues. Germline values: CDR1 MNHNY, CDR2 SVGAGI (reference sequence).

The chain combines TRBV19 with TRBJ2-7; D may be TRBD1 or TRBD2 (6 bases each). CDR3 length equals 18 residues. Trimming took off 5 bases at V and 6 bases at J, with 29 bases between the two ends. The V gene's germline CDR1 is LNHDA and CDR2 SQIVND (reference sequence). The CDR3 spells CASSAGHGHTSPTPEQYF. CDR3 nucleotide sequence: TGTGCCAGTAGTGCGGGACACGGCCATACATCACCTACGCCCGAGCAGTACTTC.

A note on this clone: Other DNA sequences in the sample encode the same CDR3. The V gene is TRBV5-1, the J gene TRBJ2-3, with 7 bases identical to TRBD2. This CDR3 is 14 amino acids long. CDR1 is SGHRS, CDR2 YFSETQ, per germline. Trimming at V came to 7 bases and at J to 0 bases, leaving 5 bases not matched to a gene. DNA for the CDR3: TGCGCCAGCTCAAGCGGGACTAGCACAGATACGCAGTATTTT. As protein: CASSSGTSTDTQYF.

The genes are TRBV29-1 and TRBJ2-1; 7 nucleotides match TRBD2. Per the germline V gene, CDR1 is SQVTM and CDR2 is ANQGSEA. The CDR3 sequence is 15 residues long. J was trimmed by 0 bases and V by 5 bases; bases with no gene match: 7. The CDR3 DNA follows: TGCAGCGTTTCCCGGGGGGAGCTCTCCTACAATGAGCAGTTCTTC. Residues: CSVSRGELSYNEQFF.

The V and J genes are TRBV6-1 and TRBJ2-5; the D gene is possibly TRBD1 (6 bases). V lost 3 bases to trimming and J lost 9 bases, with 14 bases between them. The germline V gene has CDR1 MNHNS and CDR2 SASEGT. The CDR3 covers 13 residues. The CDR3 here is CASSDPGVKAQYF. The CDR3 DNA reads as TGTGCCAGCAGTGACCCAGGGGTTAAGGCCCAGTACTTC.

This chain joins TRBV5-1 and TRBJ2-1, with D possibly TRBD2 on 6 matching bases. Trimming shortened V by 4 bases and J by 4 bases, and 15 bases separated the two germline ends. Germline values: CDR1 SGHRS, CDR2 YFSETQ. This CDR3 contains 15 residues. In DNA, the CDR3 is TGCGCCAGCAGCGTAGATAGCGGAGCTTACAATGAGCAGTTCTTC. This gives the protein CASSVDSGAYNEQFF.

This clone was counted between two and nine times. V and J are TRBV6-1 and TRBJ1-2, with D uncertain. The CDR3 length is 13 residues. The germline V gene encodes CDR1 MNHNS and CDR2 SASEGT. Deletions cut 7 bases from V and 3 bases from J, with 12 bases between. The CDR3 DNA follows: TGTGCCAGCATGGAAGGCCGCGACTATGGCTACACCTTC. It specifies CASMEGRDYGYTF.

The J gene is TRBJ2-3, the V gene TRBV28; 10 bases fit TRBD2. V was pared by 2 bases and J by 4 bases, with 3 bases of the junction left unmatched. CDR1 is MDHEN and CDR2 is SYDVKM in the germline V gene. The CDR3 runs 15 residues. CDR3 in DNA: TGTGCCAGCAGTTTACTTAGCGGGAGGCCAGATACGCAGTATTTT. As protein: CASSLLSGRPDTQYF.

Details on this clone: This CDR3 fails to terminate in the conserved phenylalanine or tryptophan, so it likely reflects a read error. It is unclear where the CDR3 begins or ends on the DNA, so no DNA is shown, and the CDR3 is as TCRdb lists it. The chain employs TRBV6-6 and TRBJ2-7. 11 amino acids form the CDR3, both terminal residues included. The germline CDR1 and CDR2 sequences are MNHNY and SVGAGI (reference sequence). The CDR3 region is CASSNSRSGPG.